This T cell receptor beta chain was identified in a study of CD8+ T cells in alopecia areata. Study-wide context: Skin was taken from roughly 6-12-month-old C3H/HeJ graft donors that had spontaneous alopecia and grafted onto approximately 7-10-week-old female C3H/HeJ mice.

The CDR3 is 15 residues long. Germline V gene lookup returns CDR1 LGHNA and CDR2 YSYQKL. Losses at the gene ends were 3 bases for V and 2 bases for J; bases not matched to a gene: 2. The study sorted pooled cutaneous lymph node cells by CD4, CD8alpha, NKG2D, NKG2ACE and other markers. Whole-study findings and limits: Mice gave a clearer picture of TCR sharing than patients did, possibly for HLA-related reasons. Normal skin contains resident alphabeta T cells, and these are also sequenced in scalp samples. Lesional tissue from the scalp (especially in alopecia totalis/universalis) showed higher clonality than normal scalp.

This clone appeared a few times. The antigen remains unidentified. Mouse gene names and germline throughout. The DNA ends 4 residues before the CDR3 does, and the rest of the CDR3 is filled in from the germline J gene. At the DNA level, this CDR3 is encoded by other sequences in the same sample as well. RNA was extracted and reverse transcribed into cDNA as the sequencing template. Using immunoSEQ multiplex PCR, the repertoire was profiled, and TCRdb retains in-frame clones only, with some absent. Singletons are absent from the sample, which has approximately 280,000 clones. The chain recombines TRBV2 with TRBJ2-5, with 10 bases lining up with TRBD1. Sequenced input: CD4+ T cells sorted from a lymph node. The TCR comes from a C3H/HeJ mouse with alopecia areata. For this mouse line, the MHC haplotype is H2-k. The CDR3 DNA, read in part, is TGTGCCAGCAGCCAGCGGGACAGGGGCCAAGAC. Amino acids: CASSQRDRGQD. From start to end, the CDR3 is CASSQRDRGQDTQYF.